The clone carrying this T cell receptor (beta chain) was counted only a few times. PCR was performed a second time for roughly 7 to 12 cycles using a sample-barcoded 5' primer and a J-beta primer mix. TCRdb called the 5' RACE reads again in MiXCR, with one record for every CDR3 protein. The repertoire holds about 1 million distinct CDR3 sequences, with almost 25% as singletons. Germline V gene lookup returns CDR1 MNHNS and CDR2 SASEGT. The CDR3 spans 14 residues. This sample is part of a study of blood T cells in healthy people across ages. The sample was also linked to a second study, of T cells of mothers and their children.

The sample was blood. This sequence joins TRBV6-1 and TRBJ2-5, with 7 bases identical to TRBD1. The DNA end is more similar to TRBJ2-7, so the J call may be wrong. The receptor was isolated from a girl aged 2-10 years in good health. The CDR3 region has the DNA TGTGCCAGCGGCCGGACAGGTGGTTCCTACGAGCAGTACTTC. Protein sequence: CASGRTGGSYEQYF.